A selection of T cell receptor beta chains follows, all from one sample in a study of cytomegalovirus exposure and HLA in healthy donors. Profiling relied on immunoSEQ multiplex PCR, and the TCRdb table lists in-frame clones only, not all of them. Among over 150,000 clones listed, 82% were seen once. The sequenced sample consisted of PBMCs. The receptors originated from a male donor in good health and CMV-seropositive. CDR3s include the opening cysteine and the closing phenylalanine or tryptophan. The order of the fields is D gene, V gene, J gene, clone size, CDR3 protein, CDR3 DNA. A D gene is named only where the DNA matches it firmly. Some rows mark clone size as missing; the rest say once, few, many or name a class of expanded clone.

NA,TRBV30,TRBJ1-1,NA,CACTTGPRAAFF,TGTGCCTGCACAACAGGGCCACGGGCAGCTTTCTTT
TRBD1,TRBV6-5,TRBJ1-2,NA,CASSMDRGAYGYTF,TGTGCCAGCAGTATGGACAGGGGGGCCTATGGCTACACCTTC
TRBD1,TRBV6-1,TRBJ2-7,NA,CASRQTGAYYEQYF,TGTGCCAGCAGACAGACAGGGGCTTACTACGAGCAGTACTTC
TRBD1,TRBV27,TRBJ1-1,NA,CASSSRQGAETEAFF,TGTGCCAGCAGTTCGCGACAGGGGGCTGAAACTGAAGCTTTCTTT
TRBD1,TRBV19,TRBJ1-5,NA,CATMRGTGGRPQHF,TGTGCCACCATGAGGGGGACAGGTGGTAGGCCCCAGCATTTT
TRBD1,TRBV27,TRBJ2-1,NA,CASSLSTGASEQFF,TGTGCCAGCAGTTTATCGACAGGGGCTAGTGAGCAGTTCTTC
NA,TRBV15,TRBJ1-1,NA,CATSRDWAGSSEAFF,TGTGCCACCAGCAGAGATTGGGCAGGGTCTTCCGAAGCTTTCTTT
TRBD2,TRBV27,TRBJ2-1,NA,CASSSSGSAYNEQFF,TGTGCCAGCAGTAGTAGCGGGAGCGCCTACAATGAGCAGTTCTTC
NA,TRBV4-3,TRBJ1-4,NA,CASSQDKGTNEKLFF,TGCGCCAGCAGCCAAGACAAGGGGACTAATGAAAAACTGTTTTTT
NA,TRBV5-1,TRBJ2-3,few,CASRFGTQTDTQYF,TGCGCCAGCAGGTTTGGGACACAGACAGATACGCAGTATTTT
NA,TRBV4-3,TRBJ1-3,NA,CASSQEWGGSGNTIYF,TGCGCCAGCAGCCAAGAGTGGGGCGGCTCTGGAAACACCATATATTTT
NA,TRBV14,TRBJ2-5,NA,CASSQGAWKTQYF,TGTGCCAGCAGCCAAGGAGCGTGGAAGACCCAGTACTTC
NA,TRBV27,TRBJ2-3,NA,CASSFGRVGTDTQYF,TGTGCCAGCAGTTTCGGCAGGGTGGGCACAGATACGCAGTATTTT
TRBD1,TRBV10-1,TRBJ2-2,NA,CASSRDSWNTGELFF,TGCGCCAGCTCTCGGGACAGCTGGAACACCGGGGAGCTGTTTTTT
TRBD1,TRBV6-1,TRBJ2-2,few,CASSGTGRRNGELFF,TGTGCCAGCAGCGGGACAGGGAGGAGAAACGGGGAGCTGTTTTTT
NA,TRBV4-1,TRBJ2-2,NA,CASSQRQDGELFF,TGCGCCAGCAGCCAACGACAGGACGGGGAGCTGTTTTTT
TRBD1,TRBV30,TRBJ1-5,NA,CAWSPGTGGIDSNQPQHF,TGTGCCTGGAGTCCAGGGACAGGGGGAATAGATAGCAATCAGCCCCAGCATTTT
NA,TRBV7-2,TRBJ2-7,NA,CASSFSPREQYF,TGTGCCAGCAGCTTCTCACCTAGAGAGCAGTACTTC
NA,TRBV5-4,TRBJ1-1,NA,CASSLGPNTEAFF,TGTGCCAGCAGCTTGGGGCCGAACACTGAAGCTTTCTTT
NA,TRBV10-3,TRBJ2-3,NA,CAIRNTPADTQYF,TGTGCCATCAGGAATACCCCGGCAGATACGCAGTATTTT
TRBD1,TRBV25-1,TRBJ2-7,once,CASSVPGTASYEQYF,TGCGCCAGCAGTGTCCCCGGGACAGCGTCCTACGAGCAGTACTTC
TRBD1,TRBV6-1,TRBJ1-4,NA,CASSVGQGLNEKLFF,TGTGCCAGCAGTGTTGGACAGGGGTTAAATGAAAAACTGTTTTTT
TRBD1,TRBV12-5,TRBJ2-5,NA,CASGLGQGAFETQYF,TGTGCTAGTGGTTTGGGACAGGGGGCTTTTGAGACCCAGTACTTC
NA,TRBV27,TRBJ2-1,NA,CASSLRGEGRASSYEQFF,TGTGCCAGCAGTTTAAGGGGGGAAGGGAGGGCCTCTTCGTATGAGCAGTTCTTC
NA,TRBV19,TRBJ1-1,NA,CATLRVGDTEAFF,TGTGCCACTCTCAGGGTTGGGGACACTGAAGCTTTCTTT
TRBD1,TRBV5-6,TRBJ2-3,NA,CASTPGTGTHQPADTQYF,TGTGCCAGCACCCCGGGGACAGGGACCCACCAGCCGGCAGATACGCAGTATTTT
TRBD1,TRBV19,TRBJ2-6,NA,CASSSTGVGGANVLTF,TGTGCCAGTAGTTCGACAGGGGTCGGCGGGGCCAACGTCCTGACTTTC
NA,TRBV19,TRBJ2-5,NA,CASSIDGGTGETQYF,TGTGCCAGTAGTATAGATGGGGGGACCGGGGAGACCCAGTACTTC
TRBD2,TRBV27,TRBJ2-7,NA,CASSLRASGGFSHEQYF,TGTGCCAGCAGTTTACGGGCTAGCGGGGGTTTTTCCCACGAGCAGTACTTC
NA,TRBV6-1,TRBJ2-2,NA,CASSSRVTGELFF,TGTGCCAGCAGTTCTCGGGTCACCGGGGAGCTGTTTTTT
TRBD1,TRBV4-1,TRBJ1-2,NA,CASSQVGQGAKGYTF,TGCGCCAGCAGCCAAGTGGGACAGGGGGCGAAGGGCTACACCTTC
NA,TRBV9,TRBJ2-2,NA,CASSSNWGGTGELFF,TGTGCCAGCAGCTCCAACTGGGGCGGCACCGGGGAGCTGTTTTTT
TRBD2,TRBV4-3,TRBJ2-7,NA,CASSQDSAGGHYEQYF,TGCGCCAGCAGCCAAGATTCGGCGGGAGGGCACTACGAGCAGTACTTC
NA,TRBV6-5,TRBJ2-2,NA,CASSKLLTNTGELFF,TGCGCCAGCAGTAAGCTACTTACGAACACCGGGGAGCTGTTTTTT
NA,TRBV6-9,TRBJ2-7,NA,CASGGWGQLSYEQYF,TGTGCCAGCGGGGGGTGGGGCCAACTATCCTACGAGCAGTACTTC
NA,TRBV5-4,TRBJ2-7,NA,CATQGGPISYEQYF,TGTGCCACCCAGGGGGGACCGATCTCCTACGAGCAGTACTTC
NA,TRBV10-3,TRBJ2-3,NA,CAISGWLGTDTQYF,TGTGCCATCAGCGGGTGGTTAGGCACAGATACGCAGTATTTT
NA,TRBV11-2,TRBJ2-1,NA,CASSLGSGQNEQFF,TGTGCCAGCAGCTTAGGGTCGGGACAAAATGAGCAGTTCTTC
TRBD1,TRBV9,TRBJ2-2,few,CASSVEGAVGELFF,TGTGCCAGCAGCGTAGAGGGGGCGGTCGGGGAGCTGTTTTTT
NA,TRBV28,TRBJ2-2,NA,CATDSGKNTGELFF,TGTGCCACCGATTCGGGGAAGAACACCGGGGAGCTGTTTTTT
TRBD1,TRBV27,TRBJ2-5,NA,CASKTGVEKTQYF,TGTGCCAGTAAGACAGGGGTGGAAAAGACCCAGTACTTC
NA,TRBV28,TRBJ1-6,NA,CASSSPAPGGNSPLHF,TGTGCCAGCAGTTCGCCCGCTCCCGGGGGGAATTCACCCCTCCACTTT
TRBD1,TRBV5-6,TRBJ1-1,few,CASSLEGTGRAFF,TGTGCCAGCAGCTTGGAAGGGACAGGTAGGGCTTTCTTT
NA,TRBV9,TRBJ1-2,NA,CASSVDRGNGYTF,TGTGCCAGCAGCGTAGATCGGGGTAATGGCTACACCTTC
TRBD1,TRBV5-4,TRBJ1-1,NA,CASSLQGTEAFF,TGTGCCAGCAGTTTACAGGGGACTGAAGCTTTCTTT
TRBD1,TRBV2,TRBJ1-5,many,CASSAGTGESQPQHF,TGTGCCAGCAGTGCCGGGACAGGGGAGAGTCAGCCCCAGCATTTT
TRBD2,TRBV4-3,TRBJ2-3,NA,CASSQEYRLAGANTQYF,TGCGCCAGCAGCCAAGAGTACCGGCTAGCGGGGGCAAATACGCAGTATTTT
NA,TRBV4-1,TRBJ1-5,NA,CASSQGGLGVNQPQHF,TGCGCCAGCAGCCAAGGGGGTTTAGGGGTCAATCAGCCCCAGCATTTT
NA,TRBV30,TRBJ1-1,NA,CALGLLNTEAFF,TGTGCCCTGGGACTCCTGAACACTGAAGCTTTCTTT
NA,TRBV5-6,TRBJ1-1,NA,CASSLKPVAEAFF,TGTGCCAGCAGCTTGAAGCCGGTCGCTGAAGCTTTCTTT
NA,TRBV6-5,TRBJ2-7,NA,CASSGIRGGSYEQYF,TGTGCCAGCAGTGGTATCCGGGGAGGCTCCTACGAGCAGTACTTC
NA,TRBV7-6,TRBJ1-1,NA,CASSHSSGNTEAFF,TGTGCCAGCAGCCATTCGAGCGGGAACACTGAAGCTTTCTTT
NA,TRBV5-1,TRBJ1-2,NA,CASSLATNYGYTF,TGCGCCAGCAGCTTGGCAACAAACTATGGCTACACCTTC
TRBD1,TRBV6-1,TRBJ2-7,NA,CASRAMRGPYEQYF,TGTGCCAGCAGGGCCATGAGGGGGCCCTACGAGCAGTACTTC
NA,TRBV18,TRBJ1-6,once,CASSPATGAPLHF,TGTGCCAGCTCACCCGCGACGGGGGCACCCCTCCACTTT
NA,TRBV5-1,TRBJ2-3,NA,CASSLAGAAPGADTQYF,TGCGCCAGCAGCTTGGCCGGTGCGGCCCCGGGGGCAGATACGCAGTATTTT
TRBD1,TRBV2,TRBJ2-1,NA,CASPQGASYNEQFF,TGTGCCAGCCCACAGGGGGCGTCCTACAATGAGCAGTTCTTC
TRBD2,TRBV6-6,TRBJ2-7,NA,CASSYWDGRPSYEQYF,TGTGCCAGCAGTTACTGGGACGGGAGGCCCTCCTACGAGCAGTACTTC
TRBD1,TRBV29-1,TRBJ2-3,few,CSVVPGQGGDTQYF,TGCAGCGTGGTACCGGGACAGGGGGGGGATACGCAGTATTTT
TRBD2,TRBV30,TRBJ2-1,few,CAWSANLAGTLYNEQFF,TGTGCCTGGAGTGCAAACCTAGCGGGCACCCTCTACAATGAGCAGTTCTTC